One T cell receptor beta chain is described in this entry. The data were obtained in a study of blood T cell repertoires in COVID-19. Background on the study: The United States, Italy and Spain supplied acute and convalescent COVID-19 samples. The analysed material was cDNA or gDNA that came from T cells, B-cell-depleted T cells, or PBMCs.

Trimming at V came to 0 bases and at J to 10 bases, leaving 11 bases not matched to a gene. The CDR3 is 15 amino acids. CDR1 and CDR2 from the germline V gene are SGHDT and YYEEEE. In the original workflow: For nucleated cells, counts were estimated from reference gene primer amplification. The data were produced by immunoSEQ multiplex PCR, yet TCRdb's version contains in-frame clones alone and is incomplete. That table supplies the V and J calls and clone size; D and trimming were determined from the DNA. The sample gives approximately 56,000 clones, roughly 80% of which show up once; 13% is in the top ten.

The chain combines TRBV5-6 with TRBJ1-1; 8 bases are a match to TRBD1. This receptor was identified in a woman aged 80 or over with acute or convalescent COVID-19. Sequenced input: peripheral blood. The CDR3 region is CASSLGPGQDLGAFF. DNA for the CDR3: TGTGCCAGCAGCTTGGGTCCGGGACAGGATTTAGGAGCTTTCTTT.